This entry lists 13 T cell receptor beta chains sequenced from one sample in a study of PD-L1 blockade in urothelial cancer. The assay was immunoSEQ multiplex PCR, and TCRdb's table has in-frame clones only and misses some. The sample has about 52,000 clones; 84% are singletons. Described time point: pretreatment peripheral blood. The source was PBMCs, collected around atezolizumab (anti-PD-L1) treatment. The receptors originated from a man in his fifties or sixties with urothelial cancer.

V usage is TRBV6-6 and J usage is TRBJ2-3; 12 nucleotides agree with TRBD2. V lost 2 bases and J lost 1; bases outside the gene matches: 1. CDR1 and CDR2 (germline): MNHNY, SVGAGI (reference sequence). The CDR3 runs to 16 residues. Written as DNA, the CDR3 is TGTGCCAGCAGTTACCGACTAGCGGGGGGCACAGATACGCAGTATTTT. This gives the protein CASSYRLAGGTDTQYF.

The chain couples TRBV19 to TRBJ2-7; TRBD2 aligns across 8 bases. Germline-derived CDR1 and CDR2 are LNHDA and SQIVND (reference sequence). J was trimmed by 0 bases and V by 8 bases; bases with no gene match: 12. The CDR3 has 16 amino acids. CDR3 amino acids: CASSLPGGVSSYEQYF. Here the CDR3 DNA reads TGTGCCAGTTCTCTTCCGGGAGGGGTAAGCTCCTACGAGCAGTACTTC.

This chain uses TRBV7-2 with TRBJ2-3; TRBD2 matches at 13 bases. The CDR3 spans 19 residues. The germline CDR1 and CDR2 sequences are SGHTA and FQGNSA. Trimming cost V 1 base and J 4 bases; bases outside gene matches: 11. The chain's CDR3 is CASSLGGLAGLVVADTQYF. CDR3 nucleotide sequence: TGTGCCAGCAGCTTAGGGGGACTAGCGGGGCTAGTGGTGGCAGATACGCAGTATTTT.

The table lists this clone with a count of one. V is TRBV6-4 and J is TRBJ2-1, with 11 bases lining up with TRBD2. This CDR3 is 16 amino acids long. The trim removed 3 bases at V and 2 bases at J, leaving 3 bases unmatched. The germline gives CDR1 MRHNA, CDR2 SNTAGT. CDR3 coding DNA: TGTGCCAGCAGTGATAGCGGGAGGGCCCCCTACAATGAGCAGTTCTTC. Protein product: CASSDSGRAPYNEQFF.

The CDR3 reads CASSLKTNNQPQHF. CDR3 nucleotides: TGTGCCAGCAGCTTAAAGACTAACAATCAGCCCCAGCATTTT. This chain uses TRBV7-2 with TRBJ1-5; D gene unclear. The CDR3 length is 14 residues. Germline V gene sequence: CDR1 SGHTA, CDR2 FQGNSA. Deletions cut 2 bases from V and 3 bases from J, with 8 bases between. Looking up the rest from reference TRBV7-2 and TRBJ1-5 gives the full variable domain: GAGVSQSPSNKVTEKGKDVELRCDPISGHTALYWYRQSLGQGLEFLIYFQGNSAPDKSGLPSDRFSAERTGGSVSTLTIQRTQQEDSAVYLCASSLKTNNQPQHFGDGTRLSIL.

Turning to this clone: Mismatch with germline at one junction end may stem from a read error. The chain joins TRBV18 to TRBJ2-3; TRBD2 might be the D (5 bases). Germline CDR1 is KGHSH and CDR2 is LQKENI. The CDR3 runs 14 residues. The chain's CDR3 is CASSPPAGRALAFF. In DNA form, the CDR3 reads TGTGCCAGCTCACCACCGGCGGGCCGGGCCCTTGCCTTTTTT.

This clone was detected a few times. An end of the junction does not agree with germline; a read error may underlie this. The chain employs TRBV7-7 and TRBJ2-1, with D perhaps TRBD2 (7 bases). The CDR3 covers 17 residues. From germline, CDR1 is SSHAT and CDR2 FNYEAQ (reference sequence). This CDR3 reads CASSLLVGGGPDNEQFF. The CDR3, as DNA: TGTGCTAGCAGCTTATTGGTAGGGGGGGGCCCGGACAATGAGCAGTTCTTC.

The genes are TRBV6-1 and TRBJ2-7; 10 bases are shared with TRBD1. V lost 5 bases and J lost 2; bases outside the gene matches: 6. This CDR3 is 15 amino acids long. The germline V gene encodes CDR1 MNHNS and CDR2 SASEGT. The CDR3 region has the DNA TGTGCCAGCAGTTCCGGGACAGGGGCAGCCTACGAGCAGTACTTC. This gives the protein CASSSGTGAAYEQYF.

The rearrangement joins TRBV5-5 to TRBJ2-3; TRBD2 matches 7 bases. The junction had 6 bases not matched to a gene; V was cut back by 6 bases and J by 2 bases. This CDR3 is 14 amino acids long. Germline CDR1 and CDR2: SGHKS and YYEKEE (reference sequence). Written as DNA, the CDR3 is TGTGCCAGCACCCGGGACTACAACACAGATACGCAGTATTTT. Its translation is CASTRDYNTDTQYF. The whole variable domain, remainder taken from reference TRBV5-5 and TRBJ2-3, is DAGVTQSPTHLIKTRGQQVTLRCSPISGHKSVSWYQQVLGQGPQFIFQYYEKEERGRGNFPDRFSARQFPNYSSELNVNALLLGDSALYLCASTRDYNTDTQYFGPGTRLTVL.

The chain employs TRBV5-1 and TRBJ2-7, with TRBD2 identical over 10 bases. Germline V gene data show CDR1 as SGHRS and CDR2 as YFSETQ. The trim removed 4 bases at V and 2 bases at J, leaving 6 bases unmatched. The CDR3 has 15 amino acids. CDR3 nucleotide sequence: TGCGCCAGCAGCGGTGGGACTAGCGTCCCCTACGAGCAGTACTTC. Its translation: CASSGGTSVPYEQYF.

This chain connects TRBV6-6 to TRBJ2-3; D remains ambiguous. The CDR3 loop spans 12 amino acids. Trimming stripped 7 bases from V and 6 bases from J, with 11 bases between. Germline V gene data show CDR1 as MNHNY and CDR2 as SVGAGI (reference sequence). Here the CDR3 reads CASTPVPDTQYF. CDR3 in DNA: TGTGCCAGCACCCCCGTCCCGGATACGCAGTATTTT.

This clone was found a few times. The rearrangement links TRBV25-1 to TRBJ2-5; 9 bases agree with TRBD1. V shed 4 bases, J shed 5 bases, and the junction held 8 bases outside the gene matches. The CDR3 spans 15 residues. Per germline, CDR1 MGHDK and CDR2 SYGVNS. In DNA form, the CDR3 reads TGTGCCAGCAGTGGACCGACAGGGGGATTTGAGACCCAGTACTTC. It yields the protein CASSGPTGGFETQYF.

This clone occurred once. The chain combines TRBV7-8 with TRBJ1-1; 11 bases match TRBD1. The J segment lost 3 bases and the V segment lost 2 bases, leaving 8 bases of the junction unmatched. The CDR3 is made up of 17 amino acids. The germline CDR1 and CDR2 sequences are SGHVS and FQNEAQ. The CDR3 nucleotides read TGTGCCAGCAGCTTATGGGGGTGGACAGGGGGCGACACTGAAGCTTTCTTT. Translated, it gives CASSLWGWTGGDTEAFF.